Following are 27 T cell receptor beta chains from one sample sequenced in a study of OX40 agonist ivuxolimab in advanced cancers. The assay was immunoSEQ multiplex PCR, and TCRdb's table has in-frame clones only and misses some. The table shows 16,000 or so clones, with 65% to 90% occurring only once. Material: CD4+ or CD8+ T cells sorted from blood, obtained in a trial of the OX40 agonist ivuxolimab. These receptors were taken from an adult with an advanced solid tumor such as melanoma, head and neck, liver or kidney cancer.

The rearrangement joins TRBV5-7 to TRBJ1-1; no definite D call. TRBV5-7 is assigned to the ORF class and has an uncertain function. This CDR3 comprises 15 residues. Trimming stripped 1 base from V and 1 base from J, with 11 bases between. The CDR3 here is CASSLIYESNTEAFF. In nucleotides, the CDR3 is TGTGCCAGCAGCTTGATTTATGAGTCGAACACTGAAGCTTTCTTT.

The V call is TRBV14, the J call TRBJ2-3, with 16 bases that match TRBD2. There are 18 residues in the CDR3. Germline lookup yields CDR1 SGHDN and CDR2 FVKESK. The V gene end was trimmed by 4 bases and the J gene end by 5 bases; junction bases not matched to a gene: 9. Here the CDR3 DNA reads TGTGCCAGCAGCCCTCCGGGACTAGCGGGAGGGCCCAGAGATACGCAGTATTTT. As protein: CASSPPGLAGGPRDTQYF.

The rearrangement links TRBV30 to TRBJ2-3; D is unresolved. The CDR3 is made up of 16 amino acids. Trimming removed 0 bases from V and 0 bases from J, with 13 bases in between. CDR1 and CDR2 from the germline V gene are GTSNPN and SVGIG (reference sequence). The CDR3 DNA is TGTGCCTGGAGTGTACGTGGGCGGTTTAGCACAGATACGCAGTATTTT. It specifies CAWSVRGRFSTDTQYF.

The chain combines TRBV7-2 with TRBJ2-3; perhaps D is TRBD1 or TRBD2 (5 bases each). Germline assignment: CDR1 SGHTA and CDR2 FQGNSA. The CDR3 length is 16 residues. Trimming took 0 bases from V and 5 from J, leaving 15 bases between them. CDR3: CASSLAVGDPVDTQYF. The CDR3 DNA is TGTGCCAGCAGCTTAGCAGTTGGGGACCCAGTAGATACGCAGTATTTT. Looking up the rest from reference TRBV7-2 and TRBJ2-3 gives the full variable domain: GAGVSQSPSNKVTEKGKDVELRCDPISGHTALYWYRQSLGQGLEFLIYFQGNSAPDKSGLPSDRFSAERTGGSVSTLTIQRTQQEDSAVYLCASSLAVGDPVDTQYFGPGTRLTVL.

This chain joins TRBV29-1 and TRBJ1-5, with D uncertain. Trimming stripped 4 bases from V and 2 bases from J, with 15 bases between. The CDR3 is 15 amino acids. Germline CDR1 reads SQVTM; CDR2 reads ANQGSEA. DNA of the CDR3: TGCAGCGTTGCAGATGGGGTCCTGGGCAATCAGCCCCAGCATTTT. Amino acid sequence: CSVADGVLGNQPQHF.

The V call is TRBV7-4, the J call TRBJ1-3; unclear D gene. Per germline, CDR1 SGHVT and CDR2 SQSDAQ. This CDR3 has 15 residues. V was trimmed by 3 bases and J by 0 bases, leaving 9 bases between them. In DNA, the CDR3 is TGTGCCAGCAGCTTTGGTCGGAACTCTGGAAACACCATATATTTT. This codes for CASSFGRNSGNTIYF.

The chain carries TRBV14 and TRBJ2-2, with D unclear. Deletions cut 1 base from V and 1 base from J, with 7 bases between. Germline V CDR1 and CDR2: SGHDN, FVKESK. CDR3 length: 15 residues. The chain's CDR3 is CASSQGVGNTGELFF. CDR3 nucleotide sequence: TGTGCCAGCAGCCAAGGGGTCGGGAACACCGGGGAGCTGTTTTTT.

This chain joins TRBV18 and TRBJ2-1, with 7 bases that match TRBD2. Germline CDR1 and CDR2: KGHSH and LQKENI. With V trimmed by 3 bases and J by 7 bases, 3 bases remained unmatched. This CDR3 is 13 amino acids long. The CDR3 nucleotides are TGTGCCAGCTCACCGGGGGGACTAAATGAGCAGTTCTTC. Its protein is CASSPGGLNEQFF.

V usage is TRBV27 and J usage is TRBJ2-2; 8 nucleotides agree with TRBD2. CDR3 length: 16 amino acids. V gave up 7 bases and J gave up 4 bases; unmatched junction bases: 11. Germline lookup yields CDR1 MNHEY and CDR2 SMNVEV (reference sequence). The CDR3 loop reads CASTNRASGRTGELFF. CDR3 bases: TGTGCCAGCACCAACAGGGCTAGCGGGCGCACCGGGGAGCTGTTTTTT.

In DNA form, the CDR3 reads TGTGCCAGCAGCGTCAAGGGAGGGAGGGAGCAGTACTTC. Encoded protein: CASSVKGGREQYF. The chain joins TRBV7-2 to TRBJ2-7; 7 nucleotides line up with TRBD2. The germline V gene has CDR1 SGHTA and CDR2 FQGNSA. This CDR3 is 13 amino acids long. V shed 5 bases and J 7 bases; nucleotides not matched to a gene: 8.

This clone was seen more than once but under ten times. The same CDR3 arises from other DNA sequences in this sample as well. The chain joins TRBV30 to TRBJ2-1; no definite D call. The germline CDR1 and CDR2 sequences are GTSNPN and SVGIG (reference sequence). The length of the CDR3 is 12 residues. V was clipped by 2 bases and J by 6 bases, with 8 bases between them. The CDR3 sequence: CAWSTSTNEQFF. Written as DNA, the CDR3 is TGTGCCTGGAGTACCAGTACCAATGAGCAGTTCTTC.

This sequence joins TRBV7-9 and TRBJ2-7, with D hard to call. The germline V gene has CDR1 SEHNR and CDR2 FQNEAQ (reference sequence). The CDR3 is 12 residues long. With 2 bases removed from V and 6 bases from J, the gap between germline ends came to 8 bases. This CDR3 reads CASSLIGREQYF. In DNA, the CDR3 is TGTGCCAGCAGCTTAATAGGGCGCGAGCAGTACTTC.

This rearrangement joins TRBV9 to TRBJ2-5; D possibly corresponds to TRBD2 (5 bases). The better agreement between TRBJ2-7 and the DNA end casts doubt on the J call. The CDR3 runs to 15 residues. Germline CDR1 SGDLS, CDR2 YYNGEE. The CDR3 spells CASSVMSGTSYEQYF. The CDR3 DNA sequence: TGTGCCAGCAGCGTAATGAGCGGAACCTCCTACGAGCAGTACTTC.

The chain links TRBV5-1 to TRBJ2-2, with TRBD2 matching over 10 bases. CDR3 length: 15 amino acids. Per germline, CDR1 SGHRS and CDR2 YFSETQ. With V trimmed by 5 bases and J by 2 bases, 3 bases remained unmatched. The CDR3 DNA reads TGCGCCAGCAGACGGACTAGCGGTAACACCGGGGAGCTGTTTTTT. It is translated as CASRRTSGNTGELFF.

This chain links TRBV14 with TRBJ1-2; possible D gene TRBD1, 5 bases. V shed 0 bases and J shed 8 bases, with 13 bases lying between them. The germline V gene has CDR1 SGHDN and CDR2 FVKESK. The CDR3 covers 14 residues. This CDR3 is CASSQDRPQGGYTF. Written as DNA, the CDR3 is TGTGCCAGCAGCCAAGATAGGCCCCAGGGCGGCTACACCTTC.

The CDR3 DNA reads TGTGCCATCAGTAGGGCCACTGAAGCTTTCTTT. Amino acid sequence: CAISRATEAFF. V gene TRBV10-3 combines with J gene TRBJ1-1; D is undetermined. The CDR3 length is 11 residues. V was pared by 5 bases and J by 4 bases, with 5 bases between. From germline, CDR1 is ENHRY and CDR2 SYGVKD.

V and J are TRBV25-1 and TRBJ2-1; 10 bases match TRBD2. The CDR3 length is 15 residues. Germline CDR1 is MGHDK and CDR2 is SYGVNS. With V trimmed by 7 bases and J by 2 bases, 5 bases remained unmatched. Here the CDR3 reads CASTSGRGTYNEQFF. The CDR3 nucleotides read TGTGCCAGCACCAGCGGGAGGGGGACCTACAATGAGCAGTTCTTC.

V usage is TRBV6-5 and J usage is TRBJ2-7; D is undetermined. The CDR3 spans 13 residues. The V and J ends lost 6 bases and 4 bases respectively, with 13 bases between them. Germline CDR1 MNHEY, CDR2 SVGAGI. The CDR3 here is CASSPASAYEQYF. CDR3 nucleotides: TGTGCCAGCAGCCCCGCCAGCGCATACGAGCAGTACTTC.

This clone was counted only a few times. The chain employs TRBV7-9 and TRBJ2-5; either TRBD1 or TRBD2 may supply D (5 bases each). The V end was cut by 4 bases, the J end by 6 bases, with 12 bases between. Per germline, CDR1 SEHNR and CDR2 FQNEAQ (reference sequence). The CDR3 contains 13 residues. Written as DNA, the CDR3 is TGTGCCAGCAGCTCCGTCCGGGGACAGACCCAGTACTTC. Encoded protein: CASSSVRGQTQYF.

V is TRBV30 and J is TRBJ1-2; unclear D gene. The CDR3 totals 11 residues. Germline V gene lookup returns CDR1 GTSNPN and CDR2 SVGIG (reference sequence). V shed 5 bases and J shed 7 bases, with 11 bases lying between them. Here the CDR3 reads CAWGHGGGYTF. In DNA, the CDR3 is TGTGCCTGGGGGCACGGCGGTGGCTACACCTTC.

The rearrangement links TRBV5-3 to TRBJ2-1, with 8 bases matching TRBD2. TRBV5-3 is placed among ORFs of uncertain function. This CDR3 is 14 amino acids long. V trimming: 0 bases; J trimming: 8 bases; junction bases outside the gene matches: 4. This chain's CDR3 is CARSLGREVDEQFF. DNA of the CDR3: TGTGCCAGAAGCTTGGGGCGGGAGGTAGATGAGCAGTTCTTC.

DNA of the CDR3: TGCGCCAGCAGCCTCCGGGACACCGACGAGCAGTACTTC. Translation gives CASSLRDTDEQYF. This rearrangement joins TRBV4-1 to TRBJ2-7, with a tentative D call TRBD1 (6 bases). The CDR3 contains 13 residues. The V and J ends lost 4 bases and 5 bases respectively, with 12 bases between them. The germline CDR1 and CDR2 sequences are MGHRA and YSYEKL.

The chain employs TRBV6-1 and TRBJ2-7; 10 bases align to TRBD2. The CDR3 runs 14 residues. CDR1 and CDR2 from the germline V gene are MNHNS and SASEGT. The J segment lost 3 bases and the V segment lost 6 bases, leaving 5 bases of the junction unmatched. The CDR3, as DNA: TGTGCCAGCAGCTTAGGACTAGCGGACTACGAGCAGTACTTC. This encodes CASSLGLADYEQYF.

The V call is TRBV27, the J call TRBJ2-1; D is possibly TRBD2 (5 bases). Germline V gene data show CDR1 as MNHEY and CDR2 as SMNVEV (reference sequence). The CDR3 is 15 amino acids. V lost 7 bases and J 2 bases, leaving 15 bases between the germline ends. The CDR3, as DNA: TGTGCCAGCAAAGGGAGCGGAGGTGCCTACAATGAGCAGTTCTTC. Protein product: CASKGSGGAYNEQFF.

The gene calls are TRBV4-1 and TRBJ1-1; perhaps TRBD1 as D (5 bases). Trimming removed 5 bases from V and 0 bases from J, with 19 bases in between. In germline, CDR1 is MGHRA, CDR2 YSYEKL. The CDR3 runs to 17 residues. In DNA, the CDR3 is TGCGCCAGCAGCTATCGGGACTGGGGCCTTATGAACACTGAAGCTTTCTTT. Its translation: CASSYRDWGLMNTEAFF.

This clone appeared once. CDR3 nucleotide sequence: TGTGCCAGCAATTCCGGGACAGGGTATAACACTGAAGCTTTCTTT. Its translation is CASNSGTGYNTEAFF. This chain links TRBV6-1 with TRBJ1-1; TRBD1 matches at 9 bases. The CDR3 has 15 residues. Germline CDR1 is MNHNS and CDR2 is SASEGT. Trimming at V came to 7 bases and at J to 2 bases, leaving 8 bases not matched to a gene.

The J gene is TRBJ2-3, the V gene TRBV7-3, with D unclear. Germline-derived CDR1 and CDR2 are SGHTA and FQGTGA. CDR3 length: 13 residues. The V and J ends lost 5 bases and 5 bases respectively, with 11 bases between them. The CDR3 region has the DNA TGTGCCAGCAGCCCGACTGGGAAAGATACGCAGTATTTT. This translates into CASSPTGKDTQYF. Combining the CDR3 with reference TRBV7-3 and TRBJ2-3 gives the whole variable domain GAGVSQTPSNKVTEKGKYVELRCDPISGHTALYWYRQSLGQGPEFLIYFQGTGAADDSGLPNDRFFAVRPEGSVSTLKIQRTERGDSAVYLCASSPTGKDTQYFGPGTRLTVL.